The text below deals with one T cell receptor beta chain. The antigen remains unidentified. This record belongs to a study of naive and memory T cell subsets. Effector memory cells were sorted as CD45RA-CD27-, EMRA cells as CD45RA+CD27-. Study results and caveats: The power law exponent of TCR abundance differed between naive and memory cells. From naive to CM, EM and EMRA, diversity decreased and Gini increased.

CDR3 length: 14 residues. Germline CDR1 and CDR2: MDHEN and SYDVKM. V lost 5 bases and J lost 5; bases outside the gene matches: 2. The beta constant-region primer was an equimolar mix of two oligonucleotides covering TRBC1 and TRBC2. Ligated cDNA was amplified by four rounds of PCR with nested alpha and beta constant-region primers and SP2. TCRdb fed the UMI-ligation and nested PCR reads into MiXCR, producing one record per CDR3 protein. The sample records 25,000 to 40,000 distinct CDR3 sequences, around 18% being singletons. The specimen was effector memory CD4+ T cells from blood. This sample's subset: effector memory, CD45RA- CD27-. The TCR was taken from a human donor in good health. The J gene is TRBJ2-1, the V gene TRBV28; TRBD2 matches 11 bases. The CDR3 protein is CASSRTSGHNEQFF. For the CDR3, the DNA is TGTGCCAGCAGTCGGACTAGCGGGCACAATGAGCAGTTCTTC.